This T cell receptor (beta chain) was captured by sequencing in a study of cytomegalovirus exposure and HLA in healthy donors. The J segment lost 4 bases and the V segment lost 6 bases, leaving 11 bases of the junction unmatched. The length of the CDR3 is 15 residues. Germline V gene data show CDR1 as MNHNY and CDR2 as SVGAGI (reference sequence). Use of 60 Vbeta and 13 Jbeta primers characterized the PCR. Clones were read by immunoSEQ multiplex PCR, and TCRdb kept only the in-frame ones, dropping some. The table includes 150,000 to 200,000 clones, roughly 80% detected once. This TCR was sampled from a man between 18 and 29 years old in good health and CMV-seropositive. Sequencing was done on a sample of PBMCs. V is TRBV6-6 and J is TRBJ1-1; 7 positions agree with TRBD1. CDR3 residues: CASSQPDRDVTEAFF. The CDR3 bases are TGTGCCAGCAGCCAGCCAGACAGGGACGTCACTGAAGCTTTCTTT.